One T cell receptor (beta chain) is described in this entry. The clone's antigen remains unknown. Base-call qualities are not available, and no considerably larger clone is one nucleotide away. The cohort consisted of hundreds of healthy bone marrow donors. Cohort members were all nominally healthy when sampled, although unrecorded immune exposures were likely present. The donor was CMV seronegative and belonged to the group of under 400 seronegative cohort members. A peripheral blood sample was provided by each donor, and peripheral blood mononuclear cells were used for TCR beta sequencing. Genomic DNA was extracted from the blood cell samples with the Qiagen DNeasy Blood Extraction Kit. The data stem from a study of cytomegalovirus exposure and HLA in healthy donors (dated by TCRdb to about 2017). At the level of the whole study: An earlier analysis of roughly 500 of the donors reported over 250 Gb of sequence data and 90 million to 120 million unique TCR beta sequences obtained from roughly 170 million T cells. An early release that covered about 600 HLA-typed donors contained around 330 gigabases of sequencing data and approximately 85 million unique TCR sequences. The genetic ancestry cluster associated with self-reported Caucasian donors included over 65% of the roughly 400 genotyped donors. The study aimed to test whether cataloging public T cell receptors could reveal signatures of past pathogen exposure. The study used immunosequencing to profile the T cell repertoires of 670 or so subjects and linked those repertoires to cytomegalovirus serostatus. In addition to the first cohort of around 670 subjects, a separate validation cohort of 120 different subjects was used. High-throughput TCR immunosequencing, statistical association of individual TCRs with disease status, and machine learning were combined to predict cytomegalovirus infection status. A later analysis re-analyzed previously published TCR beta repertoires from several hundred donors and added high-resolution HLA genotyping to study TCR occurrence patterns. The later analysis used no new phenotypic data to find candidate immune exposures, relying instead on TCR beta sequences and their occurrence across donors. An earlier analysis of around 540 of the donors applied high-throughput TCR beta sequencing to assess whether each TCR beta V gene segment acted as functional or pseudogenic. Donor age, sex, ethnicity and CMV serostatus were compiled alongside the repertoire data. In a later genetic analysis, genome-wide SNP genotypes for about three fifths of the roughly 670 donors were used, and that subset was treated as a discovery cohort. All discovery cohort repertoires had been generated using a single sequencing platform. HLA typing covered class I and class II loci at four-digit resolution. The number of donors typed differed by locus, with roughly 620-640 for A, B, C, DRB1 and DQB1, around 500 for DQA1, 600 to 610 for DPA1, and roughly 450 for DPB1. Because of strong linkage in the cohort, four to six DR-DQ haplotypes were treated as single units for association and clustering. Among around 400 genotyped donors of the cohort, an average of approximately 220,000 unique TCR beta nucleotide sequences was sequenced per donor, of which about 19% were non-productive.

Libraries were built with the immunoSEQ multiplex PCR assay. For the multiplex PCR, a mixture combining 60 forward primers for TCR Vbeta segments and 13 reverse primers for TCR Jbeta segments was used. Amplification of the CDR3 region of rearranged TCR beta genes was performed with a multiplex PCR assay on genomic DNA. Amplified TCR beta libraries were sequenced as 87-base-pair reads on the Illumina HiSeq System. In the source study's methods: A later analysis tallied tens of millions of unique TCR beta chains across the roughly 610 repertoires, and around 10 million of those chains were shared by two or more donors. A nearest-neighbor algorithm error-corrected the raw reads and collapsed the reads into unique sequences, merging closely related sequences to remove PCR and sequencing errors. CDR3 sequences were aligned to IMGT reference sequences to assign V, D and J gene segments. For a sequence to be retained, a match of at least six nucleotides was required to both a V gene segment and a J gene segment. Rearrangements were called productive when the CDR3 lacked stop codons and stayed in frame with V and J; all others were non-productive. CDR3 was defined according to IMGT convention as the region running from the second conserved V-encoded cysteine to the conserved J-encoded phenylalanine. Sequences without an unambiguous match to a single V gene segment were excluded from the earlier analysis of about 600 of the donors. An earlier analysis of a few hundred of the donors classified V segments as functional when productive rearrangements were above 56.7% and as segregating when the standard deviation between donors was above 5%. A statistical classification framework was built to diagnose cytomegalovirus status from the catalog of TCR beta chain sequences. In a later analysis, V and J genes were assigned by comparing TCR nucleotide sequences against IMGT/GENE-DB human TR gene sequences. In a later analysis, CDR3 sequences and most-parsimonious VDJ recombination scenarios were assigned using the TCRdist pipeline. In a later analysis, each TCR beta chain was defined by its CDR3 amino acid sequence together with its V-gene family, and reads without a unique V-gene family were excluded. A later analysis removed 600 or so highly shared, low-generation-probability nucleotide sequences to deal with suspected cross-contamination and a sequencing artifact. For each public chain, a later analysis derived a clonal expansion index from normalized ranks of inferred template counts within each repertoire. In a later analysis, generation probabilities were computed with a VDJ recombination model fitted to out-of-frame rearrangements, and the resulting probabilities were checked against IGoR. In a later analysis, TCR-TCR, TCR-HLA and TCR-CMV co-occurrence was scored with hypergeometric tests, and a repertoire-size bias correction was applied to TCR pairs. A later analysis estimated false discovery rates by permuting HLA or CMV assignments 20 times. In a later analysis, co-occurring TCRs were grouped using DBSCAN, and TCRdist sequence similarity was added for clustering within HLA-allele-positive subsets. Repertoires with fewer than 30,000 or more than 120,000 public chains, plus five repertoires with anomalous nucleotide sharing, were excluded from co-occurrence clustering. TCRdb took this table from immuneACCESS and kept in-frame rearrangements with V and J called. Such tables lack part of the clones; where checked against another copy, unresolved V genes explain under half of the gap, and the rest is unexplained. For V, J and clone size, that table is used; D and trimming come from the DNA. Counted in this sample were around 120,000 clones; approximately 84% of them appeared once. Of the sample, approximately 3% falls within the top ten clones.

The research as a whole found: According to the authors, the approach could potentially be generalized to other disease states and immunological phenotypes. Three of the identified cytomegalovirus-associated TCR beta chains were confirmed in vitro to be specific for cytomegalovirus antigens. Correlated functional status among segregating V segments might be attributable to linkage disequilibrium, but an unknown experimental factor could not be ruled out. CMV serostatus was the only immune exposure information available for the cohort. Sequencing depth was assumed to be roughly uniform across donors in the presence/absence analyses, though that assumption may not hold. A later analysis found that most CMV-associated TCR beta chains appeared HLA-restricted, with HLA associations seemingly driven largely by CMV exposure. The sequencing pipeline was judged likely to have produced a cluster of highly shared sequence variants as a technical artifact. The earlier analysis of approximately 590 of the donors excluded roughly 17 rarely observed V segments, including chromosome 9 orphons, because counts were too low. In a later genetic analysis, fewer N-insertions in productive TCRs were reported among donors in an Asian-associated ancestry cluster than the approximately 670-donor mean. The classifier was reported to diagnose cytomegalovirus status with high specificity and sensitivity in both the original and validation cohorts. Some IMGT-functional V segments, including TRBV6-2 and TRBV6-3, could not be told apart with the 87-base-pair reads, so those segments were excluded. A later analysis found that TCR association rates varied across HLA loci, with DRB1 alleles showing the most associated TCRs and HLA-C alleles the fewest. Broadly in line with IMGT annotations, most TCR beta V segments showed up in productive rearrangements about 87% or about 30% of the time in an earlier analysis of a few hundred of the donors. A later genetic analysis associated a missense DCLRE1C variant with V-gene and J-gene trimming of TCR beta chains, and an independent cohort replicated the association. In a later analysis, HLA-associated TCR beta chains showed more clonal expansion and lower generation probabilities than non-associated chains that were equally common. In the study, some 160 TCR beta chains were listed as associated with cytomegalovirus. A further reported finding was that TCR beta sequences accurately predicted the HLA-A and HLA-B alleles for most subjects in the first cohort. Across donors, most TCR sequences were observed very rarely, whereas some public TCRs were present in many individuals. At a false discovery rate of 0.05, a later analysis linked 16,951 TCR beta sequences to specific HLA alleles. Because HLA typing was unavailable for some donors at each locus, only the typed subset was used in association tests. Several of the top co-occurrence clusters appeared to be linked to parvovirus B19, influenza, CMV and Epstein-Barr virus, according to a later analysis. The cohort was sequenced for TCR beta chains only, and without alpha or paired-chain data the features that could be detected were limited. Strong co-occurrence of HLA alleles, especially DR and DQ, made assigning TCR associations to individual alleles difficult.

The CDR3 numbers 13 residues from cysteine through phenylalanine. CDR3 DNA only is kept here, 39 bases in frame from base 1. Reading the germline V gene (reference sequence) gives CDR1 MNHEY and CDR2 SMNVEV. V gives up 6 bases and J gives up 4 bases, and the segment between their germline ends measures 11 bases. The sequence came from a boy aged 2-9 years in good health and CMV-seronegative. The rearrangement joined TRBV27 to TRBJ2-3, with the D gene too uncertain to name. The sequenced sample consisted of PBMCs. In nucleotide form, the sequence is TGTGCCAGCAGCTACAGCCGAGCAGATACGCAGTATTTT. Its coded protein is CASSYSRADTQYF.